The subject of this entry is one T cell receptor (beta chain). TCRdb's table, derived via immunoSEQ multiplex PCR, lists solely in-frame clones and lacks some. The sample lists approximately 50,000 clones; around 87% were seen once. This entry is derived from a study of control samples from healthy donors and cancer patients. The germline V gene has CDR1 MNHEY and CDR2 SVGEGT. This CDR3 region has 16 residues. Trimming left V 6 bases short and J 1 base short, with 13 bases between. The sample taken for sequencing was PBMCs. The V gene is TRBV6-2 or TRBV6-3, the J gene TRBJ1-6, with TRBD1 as a possible D gene (6 bases). This clonotype was obtained from a man aged 55 to 70 with head and neck cancer. The CDR3, as DNA: TGTGCCAGCAGCCGACAGGTGGGGTCCTATAATTCACCCCTCCACTTT. Protein product: CASSRQVGSYNSPLHF.